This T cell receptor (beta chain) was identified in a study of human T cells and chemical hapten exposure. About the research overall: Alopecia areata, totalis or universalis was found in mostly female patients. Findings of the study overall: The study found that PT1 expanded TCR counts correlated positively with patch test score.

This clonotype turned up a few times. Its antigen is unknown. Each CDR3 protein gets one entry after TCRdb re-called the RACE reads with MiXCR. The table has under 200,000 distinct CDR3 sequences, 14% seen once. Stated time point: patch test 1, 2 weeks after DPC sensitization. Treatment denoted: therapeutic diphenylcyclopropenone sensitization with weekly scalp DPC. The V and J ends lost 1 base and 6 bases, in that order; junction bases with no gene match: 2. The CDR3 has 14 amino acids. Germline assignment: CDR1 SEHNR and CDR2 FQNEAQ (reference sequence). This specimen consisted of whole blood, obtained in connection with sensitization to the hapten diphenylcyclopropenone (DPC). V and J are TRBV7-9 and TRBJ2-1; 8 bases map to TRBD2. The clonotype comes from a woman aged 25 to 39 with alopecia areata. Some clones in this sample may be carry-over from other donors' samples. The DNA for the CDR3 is TGTGCCAGCAGCTTAGGACTAGCGTTCAATGAGCAGTTCTTC. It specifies CASSLGLAFNEQFF.